This entry lists 26 T cell receptor beta chains sequenced from one sample in a study of T cells after yellow fever vaccination. TCRdb passed the 5' RACE reads through MiXCR, listing each CDR3 protein once. The sample consists of some 670,000 distinct CDR3 sequences, around an eighth of them appearing once. This material consisted of PBMCs, taken on the day of the yellow fever booster vaccination. These receptors all stem from a man aged 25-45 years who received the YFV17D yellow fever vaccine.

The V gene is TRBV10-3, the J gene TRBJ1-2; D ambiguous. From germline, CDR1 is ENHRY and CDR2 SYGVKD. With 7 bases removed from V and 0 bases from J, the gap between germline ends came to 12 bases. This CDR3 contains 14 residues. CDR3 sequence reads: CAITDRLTNYGYTF. The CDR3 DNA follows: TGTGCCATCACGGACCGGCTCACTAACTATGGCTACACCTTC.

V and J are TRBV15 and TRBJ2-5; TRBD1 or TRBD2 may be the D gene (7 bases each). The ends were cut back, 2 bases at V and 5 bases at J, with 15 bases in the middle. CDR3 length: 15 amino acids. Germline CDR1 LNHNV, CDR2 YYDKDF (reference sequence). The CDR3 sequence is CATSRPDREGETQYF. CDR3 nucleotides: TGTGCCACCAGCAGACCCGACAGGGAGGGGGAGACCCAGTACTTC.

A few counts support this clonotype. V is TRBV12-3 or TRBV12-4 and J is TRBJ2-1; possibly TRBD2 for D (6 bases). The CDR3 loop spans 13 amino acids. Between the trimmed V and J ends, which lost 5 bases and 6 bases, there was a span of 11 bases. The CDR3 sequence: CASSPVGGNEQFF. As DNA, the CDR3 is TGTGCCAGCAGTCCCGTGGGAGGCAATGAGCAGTTCTTC.

The genes are TRBV5-5 and TRBJ1-2; 8 nucleotides agree with TRBD1. The CDR3 has 15 amino acids. The J segment lost 4 bases and the V segment lost 0 bases, leaving 5 bases of the junction unmatched. Germline loops: CDR1 SGHKS, CDR2 YYEKEE (reference sequence). CDR3 sequence reads: CASSLGQGMGYGYTF. DNA of the CDR3: TGTGCCAGCAGCTTGGGACAGGGGATGGGCTATGGCTACACCTTC. The full variable domain, with the rest looked up from reference TRBV5-5 and TRBJ1-2, is DAGVTQSPTHLIKTRGQQVTLRCSPISGHKSVSWYQQVLGQGPQFIFQYYEKEERGRGNFPDRFSARQFPNYSSELNVNALLLGDSALYLCASSLGQGMGYGYTFGSGTRLTVV.

The chain has TRBV7-9 and TRBJ2-1; TRBD1 is a possible D gene (6 bases). The CDR3 runs to 14 residues. Trimming removed 4 bases at V and 6 bases at J, with 13 bases between. Germline loops: CDR1 SEHNR, CDR2 FQNEAQ (reference sequence). This chain's CDR3 is CASSSRGHPNEQFF. The DNA of the CDR3 is TGTGCCAGCAGCTCGAGGGGACACCCCAATGAGCAGTTCTTC. The complete variable domain, with remaining parts taken from reference TRBV7-9 and TRBJ2-1, reads DTGVSQNPRHKITKRGQNVTFRCDPISEHNRLYWYRQTLGQGPEFLTYFQNEAQLEKSRLLSDRFSAERPKGSFSTLEIQRTEQGDSAMYLCASSSRGHPNEQFFGPGTRLTVL.

About this clonotype: This could be a read error, since a much larger clone is one nucleotide away. The V call is TRBV12-3 or TRBV12-4, the J call TRBJ2-1, with a tentative D call TRBD2 (5 bases). The CDR3 is made up of 14 amino acids. Here the CDR3 reads CASSFERGRNVQFF. CDR3 DNA: TGTGCCAGCAGTTTCGAGAGAGGGCGCAATGTGCAGTTCTTC.

This clonotype was found a few times. The chain combines TRBV20-1 with TRBJ2-5; TRBD1 matches 10 bases. Per the germline V gene, CDR1 is DFQATT and CDR2 is SNEGSKA (reference sequence). The J segment lost 5 bases and the V segment lost 5 bases, leaving 8 bases of the junction unmatched. CDR3 length: 14 residues. The chain's CDR3 is CSAPSDRGLETQYF. As DNA, the CDR3 is TGCAGTGCTCCCTCCGACAGGGGGCTCGAGACCCAGTACTTC.

The chain employs TRBV10-1 and TRBJ2-1; no clear D gene. The CDR3 runs to 13 residues. Per germline, CDR1 WNHNN and CDR2 SYGVQD (reference sequence). Trimming removed 3 bases from V and 6 bases from J, with 9 bases in between. CDR3 DNA: TGCGCCAGCAGTGAAGATCTGTTCAATGAGCAGTTCTTC. Translation: CASSEDLFNEQFF.

This clonotype was counted only a few times. The chain carries TRBV19 and TRBJ2-7; the D is unclear. The germline V gene encodes CDR1 LNHDA and CDR2 SQIVND (reference sequence). The CDR3 runs to 13 residues. V was pared by 10 bases and J by 0 bases, with 13 bases between. CDR3 coding DNA: TGTGCCACCCCGAAGTACTCCTCCTACGAGCAGTACTTC. It is translated as CATPKYSSYEQYF.

This clonotype showed up just a few times. The gene calls are TRBV6-1 and TRBJ1-1, with D unclear. The CDR3 length is 14 residues. In germline, CDR1 is MNHNS, CDR2 SASEGT. V was cut by 8 bases and J by 1 base, with 14 bases left in between. CDR3 residues: CASGPGGGNTEAFF. CDR3 DNA sequence: TGTGCCAGCGGCCCCGGAGGAGGGAACACTGAAGCTTTCTTT.

This clonotype appeared many times. J is TRBJ2-5 and V is TRBV20-1; maybe TRBD2 (6 bases). Deletions cut 3 bases from V and 6 bases from J, with 14 bases between. The germline CDR1 and CDR2 sequences are DFQATT and SNEGSKA (reference sequence). The CDR3 sequence is 13 residues long. The CDR3 loop reads CSASFLAQQTQYF. The CDR3 DNA reads as TGCAGTGCTAGTTTCCTAGCGCAGCAGACCCAGTACTTC.

CDR3 residues: CASSIVGRLQETQYF. DNA of the CDR3: TGTGCCAGTAGTATAGTCGGCAGGCTACAAGAGACCCAGTACTTC. J is TRBJ2-5 and V is TRBV19; D remains ambiguous. CDR3 length: 15 residues. Per germline, CDR1 LNHDA and CDR2 SQIVND (reference sequence). The ends were cut back, 1 base at V and 2 bases at J, with 11 bases in the middle. The variable domain in full, completed from reference TRBV19 and TRBJ2-5, reads DGGITQSPKYLFRKEGQNVTLSCEQNLNHDAMYWYRQDPGQGLRLIYYSQIVNDFQKGDIAEGYSVSREKKESFPLTVTSAQKNPTAFYLCASSIVGRLQETQYFGPGTRLLVL.

The rearrangement links TRBV20-1 to TRBJ2-3; D gene unclear. Germline CDR1 reads DFQATT; CDR2 reads SNEGSKA (reference sequence). V lost 3 bases and J 1 base, leaving 11 bases between the germline ends. The CDR3 totals 14 residues. The CDR3 region has the DNA TGCAGTGCTAGTTCCCAAATCGGCACAGATACGCAGTATTTT. Translating gives CSASSQIGTDTQYF.

The chain employs TRBV7-9 and TRBJ1-1; D might be TRBD1 (6 bases). The ends were cut back, 5 bases at V and 2 bases at J, with 18 bases in the middle. This CDR3 has 16 residues. Germline V CDR1 and CDR2: SEHNR, FQNEAQ (reference sequence). This CDR3 is CASSLPTGTLNTEAFF. CDR3 sequence (DNA): TGTGCCAGCAGCCTCCCTACAGGGACTCTTAACACTGAAGCTTTCTTT.

This clonotype was observed at least ten times. The chain uses TRBV7-2 and TRBJ2-7; D might be TRBD1 (6 bases). This CDR3 is built from 13 residues. Trimming took off 5 bases at V and 3 bases at J, with 11 bases between the two ends. CDR1 is SGHTA and CDR2 is FQGNSA in the germline V gene. The CDR3 DNA is TGTGCCAGCAGCGCCAACAGGGACTACGAGCAGTACTTC. Translation: CASSANRDYEQYF.

This clonotype has a handful of counts. The CDR3 loop reads CSARTGSASGWRSSYNEQFF. For the CDR3, the DNA is TGCAGTGCTAGAACTGGGAGCGCTAGCGGATGGCGAAGCTCCTACAATGAGCAGTTCTTC. V is TRBV20-1 and J is TRBJ2-1, with 7 positions matching TRBD2. J was trimmed by 0 bases and V by 2 bases; bases with no gene match: 19. The V gene's germline CDR1 is DFQATT and CDR2 SNEGSKA (reference sequence). The CDR3 extends over 20 amino acids.

This clonotype was seen a few times. The V gene is TRBV27, the J gene TRBJ2-3; D is unclear. Germline V gives CDR1 MNHEY, CDR2 SMNVEV (reference sequence). The V and J ends lost 1 base and 7 bases respectively, with 3 bases between them. This CDR3 is built from 11 residues. The CDR3 bases are TGTGCCAGCAGTTTATTAAATACGCAGTATTTT. This sequence encodes CASSLLNTQYF.

This clonotype was seen only a few times. This chain uses TRBV9 with TRBJ2-1; weak D call: TRBD2 (6 bases). This CDR3 is built from 15 residues. Trimming cost V 3 bases and J 3 bases, with 13 bases left between them. Germline-derived CDR1 and CDR2 are SGDLS and YYNGEE. CDR3 in amino acids: CASSAWTGSYNEQFF. CDR3 DNA sequence: TGTGCCAGCAGCGCCTGGACCGGGAGCTACAATGAGCAGTTCTTC.

This chain uses TRBV5-1 with TRBJ2-1, with D possibly being TRBD1 (6 bases). From germline, CDR1 is SGHRS and CDR2 YFSETQ. Trimming cost V 1 base and J 2 bases, with 10 bases left between them. The CDR3 consists of 15 residues. This chain's CDR3 is CASSLTGSTYNEQFF. The CDR3, as DNA: TGCGCCAGCAGCTTGACAGGGTCTACCTACAATGAGCAGTTCTTC. The variable domain in full, completed from reference TRBV5-1 and TRBJ2-1, reads KAGVTQTPRYLIKTRGQQVTLSCSPISGHRSVSWYQQTPGQGLQFLFEYFSETQRNKGNFPGRFSGRQFSNSRSEMNVSTLELGDSALYLCASSLTGSTYNEQFFGPGTRLTVL.

This clonotype was observed a few times. CDR3 sequence (DNA): TGCAGTGCGCTTGGGCCCACCGGGGAGCTGTTTTTT. Translating gives CSALGPTGELFF. The chain recombines TRBV20-1 with TRBJ2-2; D gene uncertain. The ends were cut back, 6 bases at V and 4 bases at J, with 9 bases in the middle. The CDR3 contains 12 residues. CDR1 and CDR2 (germline): DFQATT, SNEGSKA (reference sequence).

This sequence joins TRBV7-2 and TRBJ2-7, with a tentative D call TRBD2 (6 bases). Germline assignment: CDR1 SGHTA and CDR2 FQGNSA. V lost 1 base to trimming and J lost 4 bases, with 14 bases between them. The CDR3 loop spans 15 amino acids. The CDR3, as DNA: TGTGCCAGCAGCTTAGGGAGGGTGGGAGCATACGAGCAGTACTTC. Translated, it gives CASSLGRVGAYEQYF.

This clonotype has only a few counts. J is TRBJ2-1 and V is TRBV7-2, with 8 bases fitting TRBD2. The CDR3 is 15 residues long. With V trimmed by 4 bases and J by 9 bases, 11 bases remained unmatched. Germline V gene data show CDR1 as SGHTA and CDR2 as FQGNSA. CDR3 sequence (DNA): TGTGCCAGCAGCTATGGGTCGGGAGGGAGAGGTGAGCAGTTCTTC. Its translation is CASSYGSGGRGEQFF.

This clonotype was counted only a few times. This chain connects TRBV20-1 to TRBJ1-4; D gene unclear. Germline V gene lookup returns CDR1 DFQATT and CDR2 SNEGSKA (reference sequence). CDR3 length: 13 amino acids. V shed 6 bases and J shed 7 bases, with 15 bases lying between them. The CDR3 here is CSAQPVNGEKLFF. The CDR3 nucleotides are TGCAGTGCCCAGCCAGTCAACGGTGAAAAACTGTTTTTT.

The chain employs TRBV11-2 and TRBJ2-1, with D possibly being TRBD2 (5 bases). Germline assignment: CDR1 SGHAT and CDR2 FQNNGV. V was trimmed by 0 bases and J by 4 bases, leaving 16 bases between them. The CDR3 contains 17 residues. The CDR3 nucleotides are TGTGCCAGCAGCTTAGAGGAGCGGAACCCCTGGTACAATGAGCAGTTCTTC. Translation: CASSLEERNPWYNEQFF.

This clonotype showed up many times. V is TRBV28 and J is TRBJ2-7; D is perhaps TRBD2 (5 bases). CDR1 and CDR2 (germline): MDHEN, SYDVKM. This CDR3 is 13 amino acids long. V shed 5 bases and J shed 2 bases, with 10 bases lying between them. The CDR3 spells CASSTTGTYEQYF. CDR3 in DNA: TGTGCCAGCAGTACGACCGGGACCTACGAGCAGTACTTC. Filled out from reference TRBV28 and TRBJ2-7, the complete variable domain reads DVKVTQSSRYLVKRTGEKVFLECVQDMDHENMFWYRQDPGLGLRLIYFSYDVKMKEKGDIPEGYSVSREKKERFSLILESASTNQTSMYLCASSTTGTYEQYFGPGTRLTVT.

The chain links TRBV4-3 to TRBJ2-2; D unresolved. Germline CDR1 LGHNA, CDR2 YSLEER. The CDR3 is 17 residues long. Trimming took 0 bases from V and 0 from J, leaving 11 bases between them. The CDR3 spells CASSQDLGQTNTGELFF. DNA of the CDR3: TGCGCCAGCAGCCAAGATCTCGGCCAAACGAACACCGGGGAGCTGTTTTTT.